This entry is about one T cell receptor beta chain. Its cognate antigen is unknown. The germline CDR1 and CDR2 sequences are SGHKS and YYEKEE (reference sequence). The CDR3 sequence is 12 residues long. V lost 6 bases and J 8 bases, leaving 11 bases between the germline ends. The entry originates in a study of cytomegalovirus exposure and HLA in healthy donors. Study summary: An analysis done earlier identified 95 million to 140 million unique TCR beta sequences from around 180 million T cells. Early on, a data release was issued that held roughly 80 million unique TCRs from HLA-typed donors.

Nominally healthy donors were sampled, though unrecorded immune exposures were likely. Study observations and caveats: Several of the most significant clusters were apparently associated with common viral pathogens in a later analysis.

60 Vbeta and 13 Jbeta primers were used in PCR. Data came from immunoSEQ multiplex PCR; TCRdb stores just in-frame clones and leaves some out. The top ten hold 3.9% of the sample, which has around 110,000 clones, 81% seen once. Material for sequencing was PBMCs. This chain joins TRBV5-5 and TRBJ2-2; possibly TRBD2 for D (5 bases). The sequence came from a woman younger than 45 in good health and CMV-seronegative. The CDR3, as DNA: TGTGCCAGCACCTTTAGCGCGGGGGAGCTGTTTTTT. Translating it yields CASTFSAGELFF.